The 20 T cell receptor beta chains below were found in one sample sequenced in a study of T cells after somatic rescue of genetic block. Assay used: immunoSEQ multiplex PCR; TCRdb lists only in-frame clones, some missing. The sample shows 60,000 to 75,000 clones, about 91% of them seen only once. Input material: peripheral blood mononuclear cells (PBMCs). Every receptor here comes from a middle-aged man.

This clone turned up a few times. The chain has TRBV7-9 and TRBJ1-6; D is ambiguous. This CDR3 is 13 amino acids long. Germline V gives CDR1 SEHNR, CDR2 FQNEAQ (reference sequence). Trimming cost V 1 base and J 13 bases, with 11 bases left between them. CDR3 loop: CASSLDLGGPLHF. The CDR3 region has the DNA TGTGCCAGCAGCTTAGATCTGGGAGGGCCCCTCCACTTT.

V usage is TRBV7-2 and J usage is TRBJ1-2; D not certain. V was cut by 4 bases and J by 7 bases, with 13 bases left in between. CDR1 is SGHTA, CDR2 FQGNSA, per germline. The CDR3 length is 13 residues. The CDR3 sequence: CASSSQPTGGYTF. DNA for the CDR3: TGTGCCAGCAGCTCCCAGCCCACTGGTGGCTACACCTTC. Based on the CDR3 plus reference TRBV7-2 and TRBJ1-2, the full variable domain is GAGVSQSPSNKVTEKGKDVELRCDPISGHTALYWYRQSLGQGLEFLIYFQGNSAPDKSGLPSDRFSAERTGGSVSTLTIQRTQQEDSAVYLCASSSQPTGGYTFGSGTRLTVV.

The rearrangement links TRBV27 to TRBJ2-1; tentatively, D is TRBD2 (7 bases). Germline V gene sequence: CDR1 MNHEY, CDR2 SMNVEV (reference sequence). The CDR3 is 16 residues long. Trimming stripped 3 bases from V and 3 bases from J, with 15 bases between. In DNA, the CDR3 is TGTGCCAGCAGTTTCGGTCCGGGGGGCCTCTACAATGAGCAGTTCTTC. Translation: CASSFGPGGLYNEQFF.

The chain recombines TRBV5-5 with TRBJ2-5; D uncertain. Trimming pared 0 bases from V and 5 bases from J, leaving 11 bases between. This CDR3 contains 14 residues. In germline, CDR1 is SGHKS, CDR2 YYEKEE (reference sequence). CDR3 residues: CASSLVRLPETQYF. CDR3 DNA sequence: TGTGCCAGCAGCTTGGTTAGACTCCCGGAGACCCAGTACTTC.

The chain uses TRBV6-5 and TRBJ2-4; possible D gene TRBD1, 5 bases. This CDR3 is 13 amino acids long. V lost 6 bases to trimming and J lost 6 bases, with 12 bases between them. Germline CDR1 MNHEY, CDR2 SVGAGI. The CDR3 coding sequence is TGTGCCAGCAGGGTTAGAAGGGGAAACATTCAGTACTTC. Its translation: CASRVRRGNIQYF.

This clone was found once. V and J are TRBV5-6 and TRBJ2-3, with D possibly called TRBD1 or TRBD2 (5 bases each). Deletions cut 4 bases from V and 2 bases from J, with 11 bases between. Germline CDR1 and CDR2: SGHDT and YYEEEE. This CDR3 spans 14 amino acids. The CDR3, as DNA: TGTGCCAGCAGCATAGGGACGATCACAGATACGCAGTATTTT. It encodes CASSIGTITDTQYF.

This clone is a singleton in its sample. The genes are TRBV19 and TRBJ1-6; the D is unclear. V shed 7 bases and J shed 6 bases, with 16 bases lying between them. The germline CDR1 and CDR2 sequences are LNHDA and SQIVND (reference sequence). The CDR3 runs to 15 residues. The CDR3 sequence is CASKAGDGPNSPLHF. The DNA for the CDR3 is TGTGCCAGTAAGGCAGGCGATGGCCCTAATTCACCCCTCCACTTT.

V and J are TRBV2 and TRBJ2-1, with TRBD1 matching over 7 bases. This CDR3 comprises 15 residues. Per germline, CDR1 SNHLY and CDR2 FYNNEI. V was clipped by 7 bases and J by 2 bases; unmatched bases: 8. CDR3 in amino acids: CASTKQGSAYNEQFF. CDR3 bases: TGTGCCAGCACCAAACAGGGGTCCGCCTACAATGAGCAGTTCTTC.

The chain employs TRBV4-1 and TRBJ2-2, with 8 bases that match TRBD1. The CDR3 loop spans 16 amino acids. Germline loops: CDR1 MGHRA, CDR2 YSYEKL. J lost 7 bases, V lost 1 base, and 8 bases had no gene match. The CDR3 here is CASSQGYRQGHGELFF. Here the CDR3 DNA reads TGCGCCAGCAGCCAAGGCTACAGACAGGGGCACGGGGAGCTGTTTTTT.

This sequence joins TRBV28 and TRBJ2-7; 8 nucleotides align to TRBD2. The germline CDR1 and CDR2 sequences are MDHEN and SYDVKM. The ends lost 3 bases at V and 0 bases at J; junction bases unmatched: 16. The CDR3 is 19 amino acids. The DNA of the CDR3 is TGTGCCAGCAGTTTGGGGTTCCCTAGGTTAGCGGGGAACTCCTACGAGCAGTACTTC. Encoded protein: CASSLGFPRLAGNSYEQYF. Using reference TRBV28 and TRBJ2-7 for the parts outside the CDR3, the full variable domain is DVKVTQSSRYLVKRTGEKVFLECVQDMDHENMFWYRQDPGLGLRLIYFSYDVKMKEKGDIPEGYSVSREKKERFSLILESASTNQTSMYLCASSLGFPRLAGNSYEQYFGPGTRLTVT.

V is TRBV7-9 and J is TRBJ1-5; D unresolved. Germline CDR1 and CDR2: SEHNR and FQNEAQ (reference sequence). V was shortened by 1 base and J by 3 bases, with 7 bases between the two germline ends. The CDR3 sequence is 14 residues long. Written as DNA, the CDR3 is TGTGCCAGCAGCTTAGACACATCCAATCAGCCCCAGCATTTT. It yields the protein CASSLDTSNQPQHF.

In its sample, this clone was seen once. The chain is built from TRBV27 and TRBJ2-1, with D uncertain. V lost 4 bases and J 8 bases, leaving 18 bases between the germline ends. The CDR3 loop spans 15 amino acids. Germline assignment: CDR1 MNHEY and CDR2 SMNVEV (reference sequence). CDR3 bases: TGTGCCAGCAGTTCTGCCCCAGGAGCGAAAGATGAGCAGTTCTTC. Translating it yields CASSSAPGAKDEQFF.

Comment on this clone: The germline gene is not matched at one end of the junction; a read error may be the cause. This chain joins TRBV5-4 and TRBJ2-7; 11 bases match TRBD1. CDR1 and CDR2 from the germline V gene are SGHNT and YYREEE (reference sequence). The CDR3 extends over 15 amino acids. CDR3 bases: TGTGCCAGCAGACAGGACAGGGGGCTTATTTACGAGCAGCACTTC. Translation gives CASRQDRGLIYEQHF.

Written as DNA, the CDR3 is TGTGCCAGCAGTGCCCTCGGACTAGCGGGAGTCGGAGAGCAGTTCTTC. This sequence encodes CASSALGLAGVGEQFF. V gene TRBV28 combines with J gene TRBJ2-1, with 13 bases that match TRBD2. Germline V gene sequence: CDR1 MDHEN, CDR2 SYDVKM. The CDR3 loop spans 16 amino acids. Trimming cost V 5 bases and J 10 bases; bases outside gene matches: 11.

The rearrangement uses TRBV5-4 and TRBJ1-1; TRBD1 matches 8 bases. Germline-derived CDR1 and CDR2 are SGHNT and YYREEE (reference sequence). CDR3 length: 14 amino acids. The V gene end was trimmed by 3 bases and the J gene end by 5 bases; junction bases not matched to a gene: 6. For the CDR3, the DNA is TGTGCCAGCAGCTGGACAGGGCGGGATACTGAAGCTTTCTTT. Its protein is CASSWTGRDTEAFF.

The V and J genes are TRBV2 and TRBJ2-1, with TRBD2 matching 8 bases. The ends lost 1 base at V and 3 bases at J; junction bases unmatched: 2. CDR1 SNHLY and CDR2 FYNNEI come from the germline V gene. The CDR3 covers 15 residues. The CDR3: CASSEELADYNEQFF. The CDR3 nucleotides read TGTGCCAGCAGTGAAGAACTAGCGGACTACAATGAGCAGTTCTTC.

The chain couples TRBV10-2 to TRBJ1-2; 8 bases align to TRBD1. V lost 6 bases and J lost 4; bases outside the gene matches: 13. The CDR3 loop spans 16 amino acids. The germline V gene has CDR1 WSHSY and CDR2 SAAADI. CDR3 coding DNA: TGCGCCAGCAGGGAAGGACAGGGAGGGCAGCGCTATGGCTACACCTTC. It codes for CASREGQGGQRYGYTF.

The J gene is TRBJ2-7, the V gene TRBV30; D is uncertain. Germline V gene lookup returns CDR1 GTSNPN and CDR2 SVGIG (reference sequence). V gave up 2 bases and J gave up 0 bases, with 5 bases separating them. The CDR3 is 12 amino acids. The CDR3 loop reads CAWSMDSYEQYF. DNA for the CDR3: TGTGCCTGGAGTATGGACTCCTACGAGCAGTACTTC.

The chain recombines TRBV5-5 with TRBJ2-7; D is unclear. V lost 0 bases to trimming and J lost 11 bases, with 9 bases between them. This CDR3 is 11 amino acids long. The germline V gene encodes CDR1 SGHKS and CDR2 YYEKEE (reference sequence). CDR3 DNA: TGTGCCAGCAGCTTGGAGGCCGTGGAGTACTTC. Its translation: CASSLEAVEYF.

The chain uses TRBV30 and TRBJ1-2; 9 positions agree with TRBD1. The CDR3 totals 12 residues. J lost 8 bases, V lost 3 bases, and 4 bases had no gene match. Germline lookup yields CDR1 GTSNPN and CDR2 SVGIG (reference sequence). The CDR3: CAWRWGQGGYTF. In DNA, the CDR3 is TGTGCCTGGAGATGGGGACAGGGCGGCTACACCTTC.